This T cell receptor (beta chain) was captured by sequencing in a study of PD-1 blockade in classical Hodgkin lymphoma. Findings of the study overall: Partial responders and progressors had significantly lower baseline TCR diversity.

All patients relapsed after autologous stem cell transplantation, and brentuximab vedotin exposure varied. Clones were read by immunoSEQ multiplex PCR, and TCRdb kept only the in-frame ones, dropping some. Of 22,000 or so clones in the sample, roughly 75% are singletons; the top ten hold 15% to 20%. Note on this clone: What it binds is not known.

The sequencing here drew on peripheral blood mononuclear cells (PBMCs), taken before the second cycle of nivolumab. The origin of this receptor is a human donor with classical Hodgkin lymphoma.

The DNA for the CDR3 is TGTGCCAGCAGCTTGGCAGTAAGTCAGAACACTGAAGCTTTCTTT. Translation gives CASSLAVSQNTEAFF. The chain couples TRBV5-5 to TRBJ1-1; D call uncertain. V gave up 0 bases and J gave up 1 base, with 10 bases separating them. Germline CDR1 is SGHKS and CDR2 is YYEKEE (reference sequence). The CDR3 spans 15 residues.